The present entry profiles one T cell receptor (beta chain) with its context. Only in-frame clones appear in the TCRdb table, and some are missing; sequencing was by immunoSEQ multiplex PCR. This table has fewer than 400,000 clones, about nine tenths appearing once. The data originate from a study of blood T cell repertoires in COVID-19. Overall study: T cells, B-cell-depleted T cells, or PBMCs supplied cDNA or gDNA.

Trimming shortened V by 2 bases and J by 7 bases, and 15 bases separated the two germline ends. The CDR3 is 16 amino acids. The germline V gene encodes CDR1 SNHLY and CDR2 FYNNEI. Sequencing used peripheral blood. The chain joins TRBV2 to TRBJ1-6; no clear D. This receptor was taken from a woman aged 25 to 39 with COVID-19, enrolled during active disease. Here the CDR3 DNA reads TGTGCCAGCAGTGAACGGGGATCCGGGAAGAATTCACCCCTCCACTTT. Translation: CASSERGSGKNSPLHF.